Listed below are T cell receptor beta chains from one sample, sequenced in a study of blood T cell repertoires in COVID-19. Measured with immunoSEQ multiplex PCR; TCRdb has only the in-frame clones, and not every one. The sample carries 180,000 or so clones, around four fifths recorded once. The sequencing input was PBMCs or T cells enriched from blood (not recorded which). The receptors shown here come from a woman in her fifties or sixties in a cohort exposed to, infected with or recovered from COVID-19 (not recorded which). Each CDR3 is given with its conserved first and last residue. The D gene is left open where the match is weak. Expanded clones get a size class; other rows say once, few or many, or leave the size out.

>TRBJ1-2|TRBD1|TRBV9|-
CASSGNDRVEGYGYTF
TGTGCCAGCAGCGGAAACGACAGGGTTGAGGGCTATGGCTACACCTTC
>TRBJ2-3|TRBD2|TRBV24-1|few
CATSDSRTSGDTQYF
TGTGCCACCAGTGATTCCCGGACTAGCGGAGATACGCAGTATTTT
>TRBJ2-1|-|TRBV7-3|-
CASSLLDNNEQFF
TGTGCCAGCAGCTTACTGGACAACAATGAGCAGTTCTTC
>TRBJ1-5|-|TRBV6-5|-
CASSSGYSNQPQHF
TGTGCCAGCAGTTCCGGGTATAGCAATCAGCCCCAGCATTTT
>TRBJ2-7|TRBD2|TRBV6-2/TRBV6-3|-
CASSFRTSGRTTYEQYF
TGTGCCAGCAGTTTTAGGACTAGCGGGAGGACGACCTACGAGCAGTACTTC
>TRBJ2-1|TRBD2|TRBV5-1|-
CASSVTPGLQGNNEQFF
TGCGCCAGCAGCGTAACCCCGGGACTACAAGGGAACAATGAGCAGTTCTTC
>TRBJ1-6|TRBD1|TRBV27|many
CASSLQTGPLHF
TGTGCCAGCAGTCTCCAGACAGGGCCCCTCCACTTT
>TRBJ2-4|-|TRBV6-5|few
CASTLAKNIQYF
TGTGCCAGCACATTGGCCAAAAACATTCAGTACTTC
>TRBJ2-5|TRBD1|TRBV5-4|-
CASSVGQGNIGLDQYF
TGTGCCAGCAGCGTGGGACAGGGCAACATCGGGTTGGACCAGTACTTC
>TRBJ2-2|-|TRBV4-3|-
CASSQEPPQGRGGELFF
TGCGCCAGCAGCCAAGAACCCCCGCAGGGCAGGGGCGGGGAGCTGTTTTTT
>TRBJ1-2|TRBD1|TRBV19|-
CASSHDRGSYGYTF
TGTGCCAGTAGCCATGACAGGGGGAGCTATGGCTACACCTTC
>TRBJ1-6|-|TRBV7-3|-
CASSLEGDKNSPLHF
TGTGCCAGCTCCCTTGAAGGGGATAAGAATTCACCCCTCCACTTT
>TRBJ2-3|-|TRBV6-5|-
CASSYDSGSSTDTQYF
TGTGCCAGCAGTTACGACAGCGGGTCCAGCACAGATACGCAGTATTTT
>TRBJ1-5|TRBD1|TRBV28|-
CASSPGQGAGQPQHF
TGTGCCAGCAGTCCTGGACAGGGGGCCGGACAGCCCCAGCATTTT
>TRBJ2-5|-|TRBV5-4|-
CASATGSVETQYF
TGTGCCTCCGCGACCGGGAGCGTGGAGACCCAGTACTTC
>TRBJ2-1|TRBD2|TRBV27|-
CASRPERGEQFF
TGTGCCAGCAGACCTGAGCGGGGGGAGCAGTTCTTC
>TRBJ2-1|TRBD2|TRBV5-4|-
CASSLLARGRDQFF
TGTGCCAGCAGCTTACTGGCGAGAGGGAGGGATCAGTTCTTC
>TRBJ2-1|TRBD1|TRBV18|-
CASSPRKTGVLNEQFF
TGTGCCAGCTCACCAAGAAAGACAGGGGTACTCAATGAGCAGTTCTTC
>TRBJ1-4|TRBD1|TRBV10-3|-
CAISSGGASEKLFF
TGTGCCATCAGCTCAGGGGGCGCCTCTGAAAAACTGTTTTTT
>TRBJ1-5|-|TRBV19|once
CASSIVRTDDQPQHF
TGTGCCAGTAGTATAGTGAGGACAGATGATCAGCCCCAGCATTTT
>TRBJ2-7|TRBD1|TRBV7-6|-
CASSSSTGGSYEQYF
TGTGCCAGCAGCTCAAGCACAGGGGGCTCCTACGAGCAGTACTTC
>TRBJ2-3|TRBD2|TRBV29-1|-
CSFRLAGGGTQYF
TGCAGCTTCCGACTAGCGGGAGGGGGTACGCAGTATTTT
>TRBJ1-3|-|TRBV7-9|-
CASSTNTARGNTIYF
TGTGCCAGCAGCACGAATACGGCCAGGGGAAACACCATATATTTT
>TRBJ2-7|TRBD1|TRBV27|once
CASSLFGQGTGEQYF
TGTGCCAGCAGTTTATTCGGACAGGGAACGGGGGAGCAGTACTTC
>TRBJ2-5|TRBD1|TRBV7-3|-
CASSLQGPEGQGRETQYF
TGTGCCAGCAGCTTACAGGGCCCCGAAGGACAGGGACGAGAGACCCAGTACTTC
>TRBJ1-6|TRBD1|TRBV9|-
CASSASGDSRNSPLHF
TGTGCCAGCAGCGCATCCGGGGACAGCAGAAATTCACCCCTCCACTTT
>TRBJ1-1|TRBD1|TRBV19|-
CASSIGAGGVNTEAFF
TGTGCCAGTAGTATAGGTGCAGGGGGAGTGAACACTGAAGCTTTCTTT
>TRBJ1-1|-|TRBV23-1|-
CASSRSGEAFF
TGCGCCAGCAGTCGGAGCGGTGAAGCTTTCTTT
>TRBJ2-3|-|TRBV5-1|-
CASSLGSGSTDTQYF
TGCGCCAGCAGCTTGGGTAGCGGAAGCACAGATACGCAGTATTTT
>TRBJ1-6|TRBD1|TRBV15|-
CATSRDVGTVNNSPLHF
TGTGCCACCAGCAGAGATGTCGGGACAGTTAATAATTCACCCCTCCACTTT
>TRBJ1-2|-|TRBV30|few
CALRRGIETNYGYTF
TGTGCCCTCAGGCGGGGGATTGAGACTAACTATGGCTACACCTTC
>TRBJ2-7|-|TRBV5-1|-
CASSLRGNYEQYF
TGCGCCAGCAGCTTGAGAGGGAACTACGAGCAGTACTTC
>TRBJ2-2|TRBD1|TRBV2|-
CASSGDRVTGELFF
TGTGCCAGCAGTGGGGACAGGGTCACCGGGGAGCTGTTTTTT
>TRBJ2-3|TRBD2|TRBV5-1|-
CASSLSREGIYTDTQYF
TGCGCCAGCAGCTTGTCCAGGGAGGGTATTTACACAGATACGCAGTATTTT
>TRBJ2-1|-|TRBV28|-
CASTLSLRDTLYNEQFF
TGTGCCAGCACCTTGTCGCTTCGGGACACCTTATACAATGAGCAGTTCTTC
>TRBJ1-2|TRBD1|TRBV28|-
CASSPPVQGLSYGYTF
TGTGCCAGCAGTCCACCTGTACAGGGGTTGAGCTATGGCTACACCTTC
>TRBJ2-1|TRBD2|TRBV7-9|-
CASSARLAGANNEQFF
TGTGCCAGCAGCGCACGACTAGCGGGGGCAAACAATGAGCAGTTCTTC
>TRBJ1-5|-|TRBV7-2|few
CASSLGRQNQPQHF
TGTGCCAGCAGCTTGGGGCGGCAGAATCAGCCCCAGCATTTT
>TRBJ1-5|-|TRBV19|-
CASSRGGQPQHF
TGTGCCAGTAGCCGGGGAGGTCAGCCCCAGCATTTT
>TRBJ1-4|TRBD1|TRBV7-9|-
CASSLGYRGNEKLFF
TGTGCCAGCAGCTTAGGTTACAGGGGTAATGAAAAACTGTTTTTT
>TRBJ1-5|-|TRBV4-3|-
CASSQDRMAGFQPQHF
TGCGCCAGCAGCCAAGATCGCATGGCGGGCTTTCAGCCCCAGCATTTT